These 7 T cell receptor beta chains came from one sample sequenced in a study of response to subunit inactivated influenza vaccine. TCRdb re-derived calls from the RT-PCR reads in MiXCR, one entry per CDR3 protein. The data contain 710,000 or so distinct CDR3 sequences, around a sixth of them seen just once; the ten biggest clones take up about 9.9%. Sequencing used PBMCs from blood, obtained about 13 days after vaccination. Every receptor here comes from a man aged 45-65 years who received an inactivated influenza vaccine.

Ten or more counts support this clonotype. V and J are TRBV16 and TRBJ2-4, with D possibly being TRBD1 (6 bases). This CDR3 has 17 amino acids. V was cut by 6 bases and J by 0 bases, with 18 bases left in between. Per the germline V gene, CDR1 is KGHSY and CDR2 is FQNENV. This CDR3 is CASSVNLQGIAKNIQYF. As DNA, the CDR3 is TGTGCCAGCAGTGTCAATCTTCAGGGGATAGCCAAAAACATTCAGTACTTC.

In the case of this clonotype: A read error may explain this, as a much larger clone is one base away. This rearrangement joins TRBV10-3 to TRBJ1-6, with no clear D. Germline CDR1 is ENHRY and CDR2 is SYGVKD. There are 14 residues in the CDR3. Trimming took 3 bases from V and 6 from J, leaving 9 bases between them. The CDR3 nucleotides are TGTGCCATCAGTGACGCGGGAGGTAATTCACCCCTCCACTTT. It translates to CAISDAGGNSPLHF.

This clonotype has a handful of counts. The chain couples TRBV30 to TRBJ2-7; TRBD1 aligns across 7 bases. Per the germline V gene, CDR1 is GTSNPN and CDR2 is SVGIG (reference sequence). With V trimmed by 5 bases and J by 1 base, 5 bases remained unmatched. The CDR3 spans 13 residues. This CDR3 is CAWGQGVSYEQYF. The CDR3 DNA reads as TGTGCCTGGGGGCAGGGGGTGTCCTACGAGCAGTACTTC.

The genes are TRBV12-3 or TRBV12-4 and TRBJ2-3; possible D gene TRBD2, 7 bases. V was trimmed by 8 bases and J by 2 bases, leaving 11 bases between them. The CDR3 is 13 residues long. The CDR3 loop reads CASAGANTDTQYF. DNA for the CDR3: TGTGCCAGCGCGGGGGCCAACACAGATACGCAGTATTTT.

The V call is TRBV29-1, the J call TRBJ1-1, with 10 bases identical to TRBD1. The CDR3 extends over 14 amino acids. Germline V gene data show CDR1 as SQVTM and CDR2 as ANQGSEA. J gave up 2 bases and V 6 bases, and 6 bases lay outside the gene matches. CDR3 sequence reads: CSVRGDRGNTEAFF. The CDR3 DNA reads TGCAGCGTCCGAGGGGACAGGGGAAACACTGAAGCTTTCTTT. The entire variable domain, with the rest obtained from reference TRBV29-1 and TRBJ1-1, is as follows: SAVISQKPSRDICQRGTSLTIQCQVDSQVTMMFWYRQQPGQSLTLIATANQGSEATYESGFVIDKFPISRPNLTFSTLTVSNMSPEDSSIYLCSVRGDRGNTEAFFGQGTRLTVV.

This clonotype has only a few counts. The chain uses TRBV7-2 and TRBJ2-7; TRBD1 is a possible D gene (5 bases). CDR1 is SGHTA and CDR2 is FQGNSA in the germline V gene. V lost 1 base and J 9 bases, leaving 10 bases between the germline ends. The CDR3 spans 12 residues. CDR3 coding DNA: TGTGCCAGCAGCTTAGAAACAGGACGGCAGTACTTC. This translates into CASSLETGRQYF.

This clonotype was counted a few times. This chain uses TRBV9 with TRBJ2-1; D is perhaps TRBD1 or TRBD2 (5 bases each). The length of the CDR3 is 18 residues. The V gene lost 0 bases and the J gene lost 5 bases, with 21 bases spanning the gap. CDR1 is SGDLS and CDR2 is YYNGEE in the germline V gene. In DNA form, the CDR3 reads TGTGCCAGCAGCGTAGGGGACCCCGGCGTTTTCTTGAACAATGAGCAGTTCTTC. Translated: CASSVGDPGVFLNNEQFF.